This T cell receptor beta chain was captured by sequencing in a study of T cells after yellow fever vaccination. One entry per CDR3 protein results from TCRdb running MiXCR on the 5' RACE reads. The data show a few hundred thousand distinct CDR3 sequences, around 7% seen once. This receptor was identified in a man between 25 and 39 years old who received the YFV17D yellow fever vaccine. Here the sequenced sample was CD4+ T cells sorted from PBMCs, taken 15 days after the yellow fever booster vaccination.

For the CDR3, the DNA is TGTGCCAGTGGACCCGGGACCCACCGTACTAGCAATCAGCCCCAGCATTTT. The encoded protein is CASGPGTHRTSNQPQHF. The rearrangement uses TRBV19 and TRBJ1-5; D is perhaps TRBD1 (5 bases). Trimming removed 8 bases at V and 0 bases at J, with 20 bases between. Germline values: CDR1 LNHDA, CDR2 SQIVND (reference sequence). The CDR3 is made up of 17 amino acids.